These 12 T cell receptor beta chains were all obtained from the same sample, sequenced in a study of cytomegalovirus exposure and HLA in healthy donors. Data came from immunoSEQ multiplex PCR; TCRdb stores just in-frame clones and leaves some out. The sample carries 180,000 or so clones, around nine tenths recorded once. Sequencing was performed on PBMCs. All receptors come from a man between 18 and 35 years old in good health and CMV-seropositive.

V usage is TRBV29-1 and J usage is TRBJ2-3; 7 bases align to TRBD2. The V segment lost 3 bases and the J segment 3 bases; nucleotides outside the gene matches: 9. Germline V CDR1 and CDR2: SQVTM, ANQGSEA. The CDR3 has 15 amino acids. The CDR3 here is CSVDPGLVETDTQYF. The CDR3, as DNA: TGCAGCGTTGATCCCGGACTAGTGGAGACAGATACGCAGTATTTT.

V is TRBV5-1 and J is TRBJ2-1; a possible D gene is TRBD1 (6 bases). The CDR3 covers 16 residues. Trimming removed 4 bases at V and 5 bases at J, with 19 bases between. Germline lookup yields CDR1 SGHRS and CDR2 YFSETQ. CDR3: CASSLYRVVRDNEQFF. As DNA, the CDR3 is TGCGCCAGCAGCCTGTACAGGGTTGTACGGGACAATGAGCAGTTCTTC.

The rearrangement uses TRBV19 and TRBJ1-6, with no clear D. The CDR3 runs to 13 residues. From germline, CDR1 is LNHDA and CDR2 SQIVND (reference sequence). V gave up 5 bases and J gave up 9 bases, with 11 bases separating them. In DNA form, the CDR3 reads TGTGCCAGTAGTCTCGTTGTTTCTTCACCCCTCCACTTT. It codes for CASSLVVSSPLHF.

This chain connects TRBV6-1 to TRBJ2-7; tentative D call: TRBD1 (6 bases). The CDR3 is 12 amino acids. The V and J ends lost 1 base and 7 bases respectively, with 8 bases between them. CDR1 and CDR2 (germline): MNHNS, SASEGT. The CDR3 is CASSEGGGEQYF. The DNA for the CDR3 is TGTGCCAGCAGTGAAGGAGGGGGTGAGCAGTACTTC.

The V call is TRBV2, the J call TRBJ2-3, with 8 bases fitting TRBD2. This CDR3 comprises 12 residues. Germline assignment: CDR1 SNHLY and CDR2 FYNNEI. CDR3 sequence reads: CVAGSSTDTQYF. CDR3 sequence (DNA): TGTGTAGCGGGGTCTAGCACAGATACGCAGTATTTT.

The chain recombines TRBV27 with TRBJ1-1; D possibly corresponds to TRBD1 (5 bases). Germline CDR1 is MNHEY and CDR2 is SMNVEV (reference sequence). With 2 bases removed from V and 4 bases from J, the gap between germline ends came to 11 bases. The CDR3 extends over 14 amino acids. DNA of the CDR3: TGTGCCAGCAGTTTAGGGGGGGTTGGCACTGAAGCTTTCTTT. Its translation is CASSLGGVGTEAFF.

The table lists this clone with a few counts. The V gene is TRBV27, the J gene TRBJ1-1; possibly TRBD1 for D (5 bases). Per the germline V gene, CDR1 is MNHEY and CDR2 is SMNVEV (reference sequence). Trimming cost V 7 bases and J 0 bases, with 9 bases left between them. The CDR3 has 13 residues. The CDR3 bases are TGTGCCAGCATTGGACAACTGAACACTGAAGCTTTCTTT. Its protein is CASIGQLNTEAFF.

The chain is built from TRBV5-5 and TRBJ1-1; D is unresolved. This CDR3 has 14 residues. Trimming took off 3 bases at V and 0 bases at J, with 9 bases between the two ends. Germline CDR1 SGHKS, CDR2 YYEKEE (reference sequence). The CDR3 nucleotides read TGTGCCAGCAGCTATGCGTTCATGAACACTGAAGCTTTCTTT. Encoded protein: CASSYAFMNTEAFF.

The genes are TRBV18 and TRBJ2-3; 9 bases align to TRBD2. Germline V CDR1 and CDR2: KGHSH, LQKENI. This CDR3 region has 15 residues. Germline trimming cut 3 bases from V and 7 bases from J; bases unmatched to any gene: 8. The CDR3 DNA sequence: TGTGCCAGCTCACCTGGTCTAGCGGGGAGGTATACGCAGTATTTT. It specifies CASSPGLAGRYTQYF.

The chain combines TRBV7-6 with TRBJ1-6; D is unresolved. The CDR3 consists of 14 residues. The germline V and J ends were trimmed by 1 base and 7 bases, with 8 bases remaining between them. Germline V CDR1 and CDR2: SGHVS, FNYEAQ. The CDR3 spells CASSLEARNSPLHF. The CDR3, as DNA: TGTGCCAGCAGCTTAGAAGCTAGGAATTCACCCCTCCACTTT.

Only a few counts were recorded for this clone. The chain couples TRBV6-6 to TRBJ2-2, with 9 bases matching TRBD1. J lost 6 bases, V lost 5 bases, and 7 bases had no gene match. This CDR3 comprises 15 residues. Germline V gene sequence: CDR1 MNHNY, CDR2 SVGAGI (reference sequence). CDR3 region: CASSPTGGPPGELFF. For the CDR3, the DNA is TGTGCCAGCAGTCCCACAGGGGGCCCTCCCGGGGAGCTGTTTTTT.

The gene calls are TRBV7-2 and TRBJ1-2, with D uncertain. Germline CDR1 and CDR2: SGHTA and FQGNSA. V lost 2 bases and J 9 bases, leaving 10 bases between the germline ends. This CDR3 has 12 residues. The CDR3 sequence: CASSLMGWSYTF. CDR3 nucleotides: TGTGCCAGCAGCTTAATGGGCTGGAGCTACACCTTC.